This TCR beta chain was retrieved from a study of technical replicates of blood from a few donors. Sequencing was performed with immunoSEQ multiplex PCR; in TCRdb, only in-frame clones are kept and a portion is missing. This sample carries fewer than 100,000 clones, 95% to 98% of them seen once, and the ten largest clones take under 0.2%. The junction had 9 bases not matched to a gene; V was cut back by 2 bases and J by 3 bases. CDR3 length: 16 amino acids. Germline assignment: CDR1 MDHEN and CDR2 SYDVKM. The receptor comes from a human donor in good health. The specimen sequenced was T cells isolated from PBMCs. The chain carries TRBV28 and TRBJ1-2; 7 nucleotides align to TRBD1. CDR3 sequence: CASSLRGQVFDYGYTF. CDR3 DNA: TGTGCCAGCAGTTTAAGGGGGCAAGTTTTTGACTATGGCTACACCTTC.